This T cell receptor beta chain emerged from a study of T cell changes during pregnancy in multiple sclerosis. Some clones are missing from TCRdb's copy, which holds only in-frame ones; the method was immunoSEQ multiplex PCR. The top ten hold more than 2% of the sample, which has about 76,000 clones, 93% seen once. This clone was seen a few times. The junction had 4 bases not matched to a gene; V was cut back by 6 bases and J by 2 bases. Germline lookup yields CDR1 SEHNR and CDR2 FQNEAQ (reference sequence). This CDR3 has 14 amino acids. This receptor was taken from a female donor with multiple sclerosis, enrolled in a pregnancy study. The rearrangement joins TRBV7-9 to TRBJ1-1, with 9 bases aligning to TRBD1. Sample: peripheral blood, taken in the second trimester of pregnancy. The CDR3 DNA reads TGTGCCAGCAGGCGGGACAGGGATAACACTGAAGCTTTCTTT. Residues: CASRRDRDNTEAFF.